This T cell receptor (beta chain) was profiled in a study of cytomegalovirus exposure and HLA in healthy donors. Broader study findings: In vitro, a few CMV-associated chains proved specific for CMV antigens. A likely sequencing artifact accounted for one observed cluster of highly shared sequence variants. In a later analysis, a missense DCLRE1C variant was linked to TCR beta V- and J-gene trimming.

J was trimmed by 7 bases and V by 3 bases; bases with no gene match: 13. Germline CDR1 and CDR2: SGHDT and YYEEEE. The CDR3 is 15 residues long. Regarding this clone: The target antigen is unknown.

The PCR had 60 Vbeta and 13 Jbeta primers. Sequenced by immunoSEQ multiplex PCR; TCRdb stores in-frame clones only, minus some. Of roughly 200,000 clones in the sample, roughly 80% are singletons; the top ten hold 2.9%. Sequences were obtained from PBMCs. The V and J genes are TRBV5-6 and TRBJ2-7, with 7 bases fitting TRBD2. This TCR was recovered from a female donor in good health and CMV-seronegative. This chain's CDR3 is CASSWAGLGTEEQYF. The CDR3 bases are TGTGCCAGCAGCTGGGCTGGACTAGGGACGGAAGAGCAGTACTTC.